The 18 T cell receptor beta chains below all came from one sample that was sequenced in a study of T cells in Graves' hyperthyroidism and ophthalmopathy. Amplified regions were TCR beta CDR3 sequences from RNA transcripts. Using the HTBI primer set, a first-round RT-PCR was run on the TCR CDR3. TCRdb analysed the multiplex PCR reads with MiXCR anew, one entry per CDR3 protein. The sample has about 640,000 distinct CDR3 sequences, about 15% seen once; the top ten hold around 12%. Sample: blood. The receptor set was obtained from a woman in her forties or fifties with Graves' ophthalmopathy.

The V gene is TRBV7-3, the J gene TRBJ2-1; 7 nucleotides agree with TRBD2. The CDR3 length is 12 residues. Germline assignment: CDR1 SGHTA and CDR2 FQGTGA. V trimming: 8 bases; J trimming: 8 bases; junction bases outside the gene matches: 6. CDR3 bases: TGTGCCAGCGGGAGGGCCGTTGATGAGCAGTTCTTC. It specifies CASGRAVDEQFF.

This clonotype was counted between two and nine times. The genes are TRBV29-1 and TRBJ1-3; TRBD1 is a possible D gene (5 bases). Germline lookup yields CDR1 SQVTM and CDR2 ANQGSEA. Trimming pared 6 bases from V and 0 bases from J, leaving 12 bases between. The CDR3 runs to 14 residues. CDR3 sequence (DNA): TGCAGCGTCGGGGGAGCAGGCTCTGGAAACACCATATATTTT. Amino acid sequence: CSVGGAGSGNTIYF.

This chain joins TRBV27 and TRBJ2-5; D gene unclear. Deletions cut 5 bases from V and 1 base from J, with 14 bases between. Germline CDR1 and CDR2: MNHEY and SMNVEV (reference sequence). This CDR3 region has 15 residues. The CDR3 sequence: CASSASRVFQETQYF. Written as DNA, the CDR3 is TGTGCCAGCAGTGCTAGTAGGGTCTTCCAAGAGACCCAGTACTTC.

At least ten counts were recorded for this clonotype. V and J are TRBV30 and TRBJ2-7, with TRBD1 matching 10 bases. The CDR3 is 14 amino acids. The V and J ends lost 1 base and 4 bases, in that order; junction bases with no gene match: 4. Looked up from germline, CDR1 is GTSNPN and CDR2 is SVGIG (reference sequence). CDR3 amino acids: CAWSGGDRGYEQYF. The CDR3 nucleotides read TGTGCCTGGAGTGGGGGGGACAGGGGTTACGAGCAGTACTTC. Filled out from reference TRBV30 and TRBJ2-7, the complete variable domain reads SQTIHQWPATLVQPVGSPLSLECTVEGTSNPNLYWYRQAAGRGLQLLFYSVGIGQISSEVPQNLSASRPQDRQFILSSKKLLLSDSGFYLCAWSGGDRGYEQYFGPGTRLTVT.

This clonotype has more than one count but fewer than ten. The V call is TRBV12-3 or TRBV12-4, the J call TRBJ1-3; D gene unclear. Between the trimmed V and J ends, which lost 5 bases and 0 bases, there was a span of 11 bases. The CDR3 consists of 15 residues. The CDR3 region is CASSKTGSSGNTIYF. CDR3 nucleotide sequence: TGTGCCAGCAGTAAGACGGGTAGCTCTGGAAACACCATATATTTT.

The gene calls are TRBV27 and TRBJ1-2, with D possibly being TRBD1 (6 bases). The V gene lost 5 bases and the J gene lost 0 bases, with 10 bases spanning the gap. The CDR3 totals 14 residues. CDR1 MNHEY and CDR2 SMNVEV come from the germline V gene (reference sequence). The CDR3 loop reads CASSDRHPNYGYTF. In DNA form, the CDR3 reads TGTGCCAGCAGTGACAGGCATCCTAACTATGGCTACACCTTC.

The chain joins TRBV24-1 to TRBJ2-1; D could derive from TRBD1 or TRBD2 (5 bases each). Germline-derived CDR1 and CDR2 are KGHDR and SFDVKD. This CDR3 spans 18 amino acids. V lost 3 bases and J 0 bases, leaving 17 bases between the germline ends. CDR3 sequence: CATSDHTGTASSYNEQFF. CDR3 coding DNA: TGTGCCACCAGTGATCATACCGGGACCGCCAGCTCCTACAATGAGCAGTTCTTC.

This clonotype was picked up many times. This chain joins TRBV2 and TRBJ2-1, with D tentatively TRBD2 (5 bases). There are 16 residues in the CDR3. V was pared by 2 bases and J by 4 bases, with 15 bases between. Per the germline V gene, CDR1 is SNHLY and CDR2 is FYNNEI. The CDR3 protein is CASSEKGVGFYNEQFF. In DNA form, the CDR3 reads TGTGCCAGCAGTGAAAAGGGAGTGGGGTTTTACAATGAGCAGTTCTTC.

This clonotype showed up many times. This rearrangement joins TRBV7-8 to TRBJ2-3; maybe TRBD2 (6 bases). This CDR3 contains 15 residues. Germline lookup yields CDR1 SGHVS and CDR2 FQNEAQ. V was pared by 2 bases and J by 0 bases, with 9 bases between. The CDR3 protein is CASSLRAGSTDTQYF. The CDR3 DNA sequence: TGTGCCAGCAGCTTAAGGGCGGGGAGCACAGATACGCAGTATTTT.

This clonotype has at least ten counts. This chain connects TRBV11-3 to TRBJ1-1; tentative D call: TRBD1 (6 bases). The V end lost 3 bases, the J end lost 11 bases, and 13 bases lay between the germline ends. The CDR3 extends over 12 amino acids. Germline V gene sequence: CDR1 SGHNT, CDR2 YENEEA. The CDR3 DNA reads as TGTGCCAGCAGCTTCAGCGAGGGGGAGGCTTTCTTT. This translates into CASSFSEGEAFF.

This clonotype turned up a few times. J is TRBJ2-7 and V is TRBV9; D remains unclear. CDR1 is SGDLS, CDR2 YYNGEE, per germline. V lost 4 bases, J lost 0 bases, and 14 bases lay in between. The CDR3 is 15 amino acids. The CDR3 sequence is CASSLSPLNSYEQYF. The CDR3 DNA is TGTGCCAGCAGCCTTTCTCCCCTAAACTCCTACGAGCAGTACTTC.

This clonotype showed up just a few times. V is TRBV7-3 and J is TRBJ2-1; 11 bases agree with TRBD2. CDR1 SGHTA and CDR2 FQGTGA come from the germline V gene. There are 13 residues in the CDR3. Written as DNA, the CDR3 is TGTGCTAGCGGGGGGGGAGCAGGGAATGAGCAGTTCTTC. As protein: CASGGGAGNEQFF.

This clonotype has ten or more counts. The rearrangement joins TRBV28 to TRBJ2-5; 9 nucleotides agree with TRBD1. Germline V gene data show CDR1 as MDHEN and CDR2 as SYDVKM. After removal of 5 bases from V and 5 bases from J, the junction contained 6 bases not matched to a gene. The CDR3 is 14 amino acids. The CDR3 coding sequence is TGTGCCAGCAGTAACAGGGGGCTCGGGGAGACCCAGTACTTC. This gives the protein CASSNRGLGETQYF. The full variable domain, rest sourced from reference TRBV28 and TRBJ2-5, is DVKVTQSSRYLVKRTGEKVFLECVQDMDHENMFWYRQDPGLGLRLIYFSYDVKMKEKGDIPEGYSVSREKKERFSLILESASTNQTSMYLCASSNRGLGETQYFGPGTRLLVL.

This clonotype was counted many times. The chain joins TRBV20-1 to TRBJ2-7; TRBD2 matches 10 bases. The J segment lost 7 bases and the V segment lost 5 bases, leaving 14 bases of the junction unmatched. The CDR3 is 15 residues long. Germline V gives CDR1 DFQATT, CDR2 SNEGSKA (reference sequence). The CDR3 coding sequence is TGCAGTGCTGCAATCCCACTAGCGGGATTTGAAGAGCAGTACTTC. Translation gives CSAAIPLAGFEEQYF.

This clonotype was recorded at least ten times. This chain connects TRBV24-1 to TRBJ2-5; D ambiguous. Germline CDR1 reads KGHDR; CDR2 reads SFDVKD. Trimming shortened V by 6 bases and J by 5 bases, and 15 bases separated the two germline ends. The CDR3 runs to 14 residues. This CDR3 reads CATSSARFEETQYF. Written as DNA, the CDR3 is TGTGCCACCAGTTCTGCCCGTTTTGAGGAGACCCAGTACTTC.

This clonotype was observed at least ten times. The CDR3 loop reads CSAGRTEAFF. CDR3 bases: TGCAGTGCAGGGAGGACTGAAGCTTTCTTT. The genes are TRBV20-1 and TRBJ1-1; no firm D call. The CDR3 consists of 10 residues. Germline loops: CDR1 DFQATT, CDR2 SNEGSKA (reference sequence). V was cut by 6 bases and J by 5 bases, with 7 bases left in between.

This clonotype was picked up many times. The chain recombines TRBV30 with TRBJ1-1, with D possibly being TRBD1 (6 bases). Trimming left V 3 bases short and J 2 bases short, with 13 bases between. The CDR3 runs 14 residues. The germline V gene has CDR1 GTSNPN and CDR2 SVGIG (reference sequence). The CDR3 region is CAWSLGGINTEAFF. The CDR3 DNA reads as TGTGCCTGGAGCTTAGGGGGTATCAACACTGAAGCTTTCTTT.

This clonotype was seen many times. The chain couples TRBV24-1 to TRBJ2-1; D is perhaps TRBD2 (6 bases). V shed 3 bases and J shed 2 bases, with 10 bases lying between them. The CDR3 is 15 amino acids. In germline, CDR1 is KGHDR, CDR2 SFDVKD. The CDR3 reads CATSDPGSPYNEQFF. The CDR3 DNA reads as TGTGCCACCAGTGATCCCGGGAGCCCCTACAATGAGCAGTTCTTC.